The next 8 T cell receptor beta chains were all read from a single sample in a study of T cell repertoires in cytomegalovirus infection. In TCRdb, the reads were re-called with MiXCR into one record per CDR3 protein. The table includes 300,000 to 400,000 distinct CDR3 sequences, 15% to 20% detected once. Source material: PBMCs. The source of these receptors is a human donor in good health (CMV status not recorded). Some clones in this sample may be carry-over from other donors' samples.

In its sample, this clonotype was seen many times. The chain recombines TRBV27 with TRBJ2-5; D not resolved. Germline lookup yields CDR1 MNHEY and CDR2 SMNVEV (reference sequence). There are 12 residues in the CDR3. The V end lost 7 bases, the J end lost 5 bases, and 11 bases lay between the germline ends. This CDR3 reads CASTKVWETQYF. For the CDR3, the DNA is TGTGCCAGCACAAAGGTCTGGGAGACCCAGTACTTC.

This clonotype has more than one count but fewer than ten. The chain recombines TRBV11-1 with TRBJ2-1; 7 bases agree with TRBD2. J gave up 1 base and V 5 bases, and 14 bases lay outside the gene matches. Germline loops: CDR1 SGHAT, CDR2 FQDESV (reference sequence). CDR3 size: 18 residues. As DNA, the CDR3 is TGTGCCAGCAGCCCCGCTCCACCTCCGGGACTATCCTACAATGAGCAGTTCTTC. Translated: CASSPAPPPGLSYNEQFF.

The genes are TRBV15 and TRBJ2-3; D is unclear. CDR3 length: 13 amino acids. V gave up 7 bases and J gave up 2 bases, with 10 bases separating them. Germline lookup yields CDR1 LNHNV and CDR2 YYDKDF (reference sequence). The CDR3 region has the DNA TGTGCCACCACGGAAGGATACACAGATACGCAGTATTTT. Translation: CATTEGYTDTQYF.

This clonotype was detected ten times or more. The rearrangement joins TRBV29-1 to TRBJ1-2; 7 bases line up with TRBD1. V was pared by 3 bases and J by 6 bases, with 16 bases of the junction left unmatched. This CDR3 spans 16 amino acids. The germline V gene encodes CDR1 SQVTM and CDR2 ANQGSEA. CDR3 sequence reads: CSVDLAGGIRHHGYTF. The CDR3 DNA is TGCAGCGTTGATTTGGCAGGGGGGATTAGGCACCATGGCTACACCTTC.

The table lists this clonotype with many counts. The chain uses TRBV12-3 or TRBV12-4 and TRBJ1-3; tentative D call: TRBD1 (6 bases). The CDR3 is 16 amino acids. Trimming took 6 bases from V and 8 from J, leaving 23 bases between them. The CDR3 sequence: CASSPRWSRGEDTIYF. The CDR3 DNA reads TGTGCCAGCAGCCCCCGCTGGAGCAGGGGAGAGGACACCATATATTTT.

The chain has TRBV7-9 and TRBJ1-1; D unclear. From germline, CDR1 is SEHNR and CDR2 FQNEAQ (reference sequence). CDR3 length: 13 residues. V was shortened by 5 bases and J by 2 bases, with 9 bases between the two germline ends. The CDR3 bases are TGTGCCAGCAGCCCATACTTCAACACTGAAGCTTTCTTT. This encodes CASSPYFNTEAFF.

This clonotype was counted ten times or more. This chain joins TRBV6-1 and TRBJ2-1; weak D call: TRBD2 (7 bases). From germline, CDR1 is MNHNS and CDR2 SASEGT. V was shortened by 6 bases and J by 0 bases, with 15 bases between the two germline ends. This CDR3 region has 16 residues. This chain's CDR3 is CASRARGGSSYNEQFF. CDR3 DNA: TGTGCCAGCAGGGCCAGGGGCGGGAGCTCCTACAATGAGCAGTTCTTC.

The chain combines TRBV7-9 with TRBJ2-5, with unresolved D. Germline values: CDR1 SEHNR, CDR2 FQNEAQ (reference sequence). The CDR3 length is 14 residues. Trimming left V 7 bases short and J 3 bases short, with 15 bases between. DNA of the CDR3: TGTGCCAGCACCGCGACACCCCAGGAAGAGACCCAGTACTTC. Residues: CASTATPQEETQYF. The entire variable domain, with the rest obtained from reference TRBV7-9 and TRBJ2-5, is as follows: DTGVSQNPRHKITKRGQNVTFRCDPISEHNRLYWYRQTLGQGPEFLTYFQNEAQLEKSRLLSDRFSAERPKGSFSTLEIQRTEQGDSAMYLCASTATPQEETQYFGPGTRLLVL.